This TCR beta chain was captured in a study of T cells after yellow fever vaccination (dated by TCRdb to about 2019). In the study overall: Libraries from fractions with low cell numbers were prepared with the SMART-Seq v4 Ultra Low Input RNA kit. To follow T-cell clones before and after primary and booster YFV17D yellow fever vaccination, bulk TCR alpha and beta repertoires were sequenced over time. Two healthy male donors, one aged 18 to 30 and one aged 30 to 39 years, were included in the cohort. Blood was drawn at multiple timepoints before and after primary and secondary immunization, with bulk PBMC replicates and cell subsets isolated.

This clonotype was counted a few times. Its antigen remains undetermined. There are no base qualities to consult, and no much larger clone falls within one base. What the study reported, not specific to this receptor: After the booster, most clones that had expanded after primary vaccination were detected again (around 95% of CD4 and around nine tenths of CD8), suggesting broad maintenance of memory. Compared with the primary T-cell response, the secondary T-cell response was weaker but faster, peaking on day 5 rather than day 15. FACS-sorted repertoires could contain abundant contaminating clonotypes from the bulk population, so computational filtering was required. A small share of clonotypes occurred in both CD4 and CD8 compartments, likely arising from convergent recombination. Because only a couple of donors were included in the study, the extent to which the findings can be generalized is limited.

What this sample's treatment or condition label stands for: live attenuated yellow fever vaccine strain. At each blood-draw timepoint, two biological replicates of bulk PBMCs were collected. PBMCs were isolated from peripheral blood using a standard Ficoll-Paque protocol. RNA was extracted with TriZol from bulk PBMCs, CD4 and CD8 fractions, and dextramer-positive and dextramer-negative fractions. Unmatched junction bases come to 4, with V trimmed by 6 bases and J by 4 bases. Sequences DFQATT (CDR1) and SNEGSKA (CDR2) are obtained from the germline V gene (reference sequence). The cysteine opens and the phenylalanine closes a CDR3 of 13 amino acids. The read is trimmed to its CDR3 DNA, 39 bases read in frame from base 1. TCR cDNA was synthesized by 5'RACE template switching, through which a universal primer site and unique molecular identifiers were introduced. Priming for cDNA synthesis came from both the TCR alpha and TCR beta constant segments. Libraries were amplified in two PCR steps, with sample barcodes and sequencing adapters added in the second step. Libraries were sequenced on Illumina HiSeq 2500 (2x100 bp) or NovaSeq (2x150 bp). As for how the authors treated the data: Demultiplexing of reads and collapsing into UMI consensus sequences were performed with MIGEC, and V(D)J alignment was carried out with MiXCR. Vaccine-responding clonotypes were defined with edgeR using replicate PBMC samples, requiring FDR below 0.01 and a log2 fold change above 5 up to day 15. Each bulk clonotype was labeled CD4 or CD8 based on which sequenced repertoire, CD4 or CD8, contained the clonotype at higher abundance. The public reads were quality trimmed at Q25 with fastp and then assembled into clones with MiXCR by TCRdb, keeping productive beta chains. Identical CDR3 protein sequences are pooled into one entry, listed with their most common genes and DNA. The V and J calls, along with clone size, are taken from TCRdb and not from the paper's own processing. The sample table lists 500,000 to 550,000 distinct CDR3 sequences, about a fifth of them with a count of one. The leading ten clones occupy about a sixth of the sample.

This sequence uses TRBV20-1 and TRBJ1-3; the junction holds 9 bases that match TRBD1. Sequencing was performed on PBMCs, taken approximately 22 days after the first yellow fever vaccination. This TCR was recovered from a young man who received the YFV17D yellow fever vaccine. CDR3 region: CSARDRAGNTIYF. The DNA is TGCAGTGCCAGGGACAGGGCGGGAAACACCATATATTTT.